The T cell receptor (beta chain) described here comes from a study of a mutant IDH1 vaccine in newly diagnosed glioma. Libraries were prepared by immunoSEQ multiplex PCR; TCRdb keeps only in-frame clonotypes and omits some of them. The sample holds about 30,000 clones; about 80% are singletons and the top ten take 15% to 20%. Time point specified: baseline, week 1 (first vaccination visit). Treatment meaning: pre-vaccination baseline after standard-of-care therapy. Germline V gives CDR1 SQVTM, CDR2 ANQGSEA. Trimming shortened V by 4 bases and J by 2 bases, and 6 bases separated the two germline ends. The CDR3 sequence is 13 residues long.

This sample comprised PBMCs, obtained from a glioma patient treated with radiotherapy, temozolomide or both. The chain combines TRBV29-1 with TRBJ2-6; D not resolved. The sequence was obtained from a man younger than 40 with glioma. Written as DNA, the CDR3 is TGCAGCGTTGTAAGGGCTGGGGCCAACGTCCTGACTTTC. Its protein is CSVVRAGANVLTF.